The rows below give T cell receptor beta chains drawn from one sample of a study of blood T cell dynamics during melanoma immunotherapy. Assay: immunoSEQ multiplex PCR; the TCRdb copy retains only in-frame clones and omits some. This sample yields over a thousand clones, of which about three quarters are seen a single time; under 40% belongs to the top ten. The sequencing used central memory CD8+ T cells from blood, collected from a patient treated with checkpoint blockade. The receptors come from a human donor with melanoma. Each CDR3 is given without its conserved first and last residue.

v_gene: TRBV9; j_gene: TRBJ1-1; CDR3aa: ASSFTGSMNTEAF
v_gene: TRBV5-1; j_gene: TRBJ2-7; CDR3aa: ASSLGFEQY
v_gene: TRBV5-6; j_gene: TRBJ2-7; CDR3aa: ASSFFGLPYEQY
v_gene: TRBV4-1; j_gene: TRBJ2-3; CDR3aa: ASSQETRSDTQY
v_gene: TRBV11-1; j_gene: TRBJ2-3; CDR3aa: ASSLGQTSGTHTDTQY
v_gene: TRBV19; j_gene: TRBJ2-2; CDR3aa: ASSIDLLGTILGTGELF
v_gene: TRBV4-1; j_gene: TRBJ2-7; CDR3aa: ASSQVSEGQYEQY
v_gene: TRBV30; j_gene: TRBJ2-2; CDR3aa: AWFREGDTGELF
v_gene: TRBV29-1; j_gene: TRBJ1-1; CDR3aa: SVDGLQGTQNTEAF
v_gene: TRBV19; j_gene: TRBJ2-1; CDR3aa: AKTTETGVYINEQF
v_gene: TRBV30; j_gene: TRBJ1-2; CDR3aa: AWDPGTSGGGGYT
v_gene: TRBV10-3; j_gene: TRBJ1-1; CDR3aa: ATGTGGSTEAF
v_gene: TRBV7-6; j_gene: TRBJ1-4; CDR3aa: ASSGRPGEKLF
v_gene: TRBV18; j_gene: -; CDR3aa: ASSPPEAGSYEQY
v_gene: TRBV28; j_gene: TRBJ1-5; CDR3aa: ASSLRQGAWGNQPQH
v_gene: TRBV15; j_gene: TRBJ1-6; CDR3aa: ATSRDPSSSYNSPLH
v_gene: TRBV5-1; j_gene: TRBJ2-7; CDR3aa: ASRREGNPFYEQY
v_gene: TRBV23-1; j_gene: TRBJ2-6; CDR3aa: AISSQVISGANVLT
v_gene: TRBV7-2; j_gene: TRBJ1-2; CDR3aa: ASSPRQGFIYGYT
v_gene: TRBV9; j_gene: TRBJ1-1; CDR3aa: ASSVAQTGKGEAF
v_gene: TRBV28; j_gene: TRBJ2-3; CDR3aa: ASSYPLAGGTDTQY
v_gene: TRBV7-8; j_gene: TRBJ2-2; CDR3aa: ASSRQGTGELF
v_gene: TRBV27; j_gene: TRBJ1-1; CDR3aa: ASSLFDRGEAF
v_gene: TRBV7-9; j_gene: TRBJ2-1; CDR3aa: ASSLVTAGVHEQF